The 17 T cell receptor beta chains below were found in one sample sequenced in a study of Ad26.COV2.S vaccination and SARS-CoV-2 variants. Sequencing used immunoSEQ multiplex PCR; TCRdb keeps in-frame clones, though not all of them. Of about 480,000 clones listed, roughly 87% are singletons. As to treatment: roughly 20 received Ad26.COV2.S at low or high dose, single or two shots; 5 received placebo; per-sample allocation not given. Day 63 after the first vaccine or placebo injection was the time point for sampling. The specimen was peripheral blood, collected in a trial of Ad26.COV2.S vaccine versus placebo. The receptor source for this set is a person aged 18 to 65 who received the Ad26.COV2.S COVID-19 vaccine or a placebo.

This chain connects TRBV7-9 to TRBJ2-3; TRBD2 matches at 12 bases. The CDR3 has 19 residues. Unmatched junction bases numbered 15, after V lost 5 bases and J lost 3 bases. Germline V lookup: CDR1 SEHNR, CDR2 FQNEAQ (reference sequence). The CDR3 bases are TGTGCCAGCAGCAAAAATCCATCTGGACTAGCGGGAAGGACAGATACGCAGTATTTT. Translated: CASSKNPSGLAGRTDTQYF.

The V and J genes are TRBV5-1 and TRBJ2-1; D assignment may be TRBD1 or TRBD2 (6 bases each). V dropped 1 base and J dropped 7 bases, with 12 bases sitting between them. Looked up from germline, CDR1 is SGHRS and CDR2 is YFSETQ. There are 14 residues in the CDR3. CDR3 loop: CASSLSQGLNEQFF. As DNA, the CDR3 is TGCGCCAGCAGCTTGTCACAGGGACTGAATGAGCAGTTCTTC.

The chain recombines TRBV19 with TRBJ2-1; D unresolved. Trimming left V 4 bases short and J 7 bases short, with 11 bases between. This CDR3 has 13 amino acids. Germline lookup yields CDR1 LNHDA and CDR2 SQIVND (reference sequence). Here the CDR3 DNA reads TGTGCCAGTAGTAGGTCAGTGGGGAATGAGCAGTTCTTC. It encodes CASSRSVGNEQFF.

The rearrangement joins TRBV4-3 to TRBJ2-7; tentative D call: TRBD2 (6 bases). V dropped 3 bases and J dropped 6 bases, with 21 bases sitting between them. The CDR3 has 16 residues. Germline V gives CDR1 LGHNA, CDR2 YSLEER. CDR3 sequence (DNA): TGCGCCAGCAGCCATACTAGCCACCAGCCCCCATCCGAGCAGTACTTC. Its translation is CASSHTSHQPPSEQYF.

In DNA, the CDR3 is TGTGCCAGCAGCACAGGACTAATAGCGGGAGGGCGGGAGACCCAGTACTTC. It yields the protein CASSTGLIAGGRETQYF. V usage is TRBV6-2 or TRBV6-3 and J usage is TRBJ2-5; the match to TRBD2 covers 11 bases. Unmatched junction bases numbered 14, after V lost 6 bases and J lost 5 bases. The CDR3 length is 17 residues. CDR1 MNHEY and CDR2 SVGEGT come from the germline V gene.

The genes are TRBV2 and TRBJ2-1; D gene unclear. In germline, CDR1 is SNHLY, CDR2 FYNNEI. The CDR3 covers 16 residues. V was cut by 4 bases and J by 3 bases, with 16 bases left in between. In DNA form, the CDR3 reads TGTGCCAGCAGTGTGAGTATGGGGAATTACTACAATGAGCAGTTCTTC. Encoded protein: CASSVSMGNYYNEQFF.

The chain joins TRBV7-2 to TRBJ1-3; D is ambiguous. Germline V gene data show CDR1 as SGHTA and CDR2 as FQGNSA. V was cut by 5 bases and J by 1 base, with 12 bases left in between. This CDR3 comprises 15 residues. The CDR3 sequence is CASSRLRNSGNTIYF. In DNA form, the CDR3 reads TGTGCCAGCAGCAGGTTAAGAAATTCTGGAAACACCATATATTTT. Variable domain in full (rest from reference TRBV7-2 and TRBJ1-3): GAGVSQSPSNKVTEKGKDVELRCDPISGHTALYWYRQSLGQGLEFLIYFQGNSAPDKSGLPSDRFSAERTGGSVSTLTIQRTQQEDSAVYLCASSRLRNSGNTIYFGEGSWLTVV.

Here the CDR3 reads CASSSSAGGSYNEQFF. In DNA form, the CDR3 reads TGTGCCAGCAGCTCCTCAGCGGGAGGGTCCTACAATGAGCAGTTCTTC. The V and J genes are TRBV7-2 and TRBJ2-1; 10 bases are shared with TRBD2. The CDR3 extends over 16 amino acids. V lost 4 bases and J lost 1; bases outside the gene matches: 4. The germline CDR1 and CDR2 sequences are SGHTA and FQGNSA.

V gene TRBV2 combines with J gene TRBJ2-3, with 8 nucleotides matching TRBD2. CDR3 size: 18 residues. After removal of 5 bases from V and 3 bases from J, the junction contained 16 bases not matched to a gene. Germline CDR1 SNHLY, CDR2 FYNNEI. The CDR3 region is CASSTTAGSGSRTDTQYF. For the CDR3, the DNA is TGTGCCAGCAGTACAACGGCGGGGAGCGGGAGTAGAACAGATACGCAGTATTTT.

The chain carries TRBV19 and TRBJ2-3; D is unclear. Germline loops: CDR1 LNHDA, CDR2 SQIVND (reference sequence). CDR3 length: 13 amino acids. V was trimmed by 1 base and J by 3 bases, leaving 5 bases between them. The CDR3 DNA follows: TGTGCCAGTAGTATAGTGTTGACAGATACGCAGTATTTT. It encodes CASSIVLTDTQYF.

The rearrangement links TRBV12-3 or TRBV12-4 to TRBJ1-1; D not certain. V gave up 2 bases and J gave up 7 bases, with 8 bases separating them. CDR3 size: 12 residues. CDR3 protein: CASSLRQLEAFF. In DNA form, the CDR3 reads TGTGCCAGCAGTTTAAGGCAGCTTGAAGCTTTCTTT.

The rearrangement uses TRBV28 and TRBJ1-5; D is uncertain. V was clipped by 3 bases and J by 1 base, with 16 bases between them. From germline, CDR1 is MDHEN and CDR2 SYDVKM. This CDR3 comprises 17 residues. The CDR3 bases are TGTGCCAGCAGTTTTGTTGGGCCGGGGTTAAGCAATCAGCCCCAGCATTTT. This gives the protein CASSFVGPGLSNQPQHF.

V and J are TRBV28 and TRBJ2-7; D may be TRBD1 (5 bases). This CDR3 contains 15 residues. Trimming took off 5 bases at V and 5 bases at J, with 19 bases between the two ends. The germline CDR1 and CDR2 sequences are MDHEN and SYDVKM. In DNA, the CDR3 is TGTGCCAGCAGTCCCCCCCGCAGGGCGGCCCACGAGCAGTACTTC. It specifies CASSPPRRAAHEQYF.

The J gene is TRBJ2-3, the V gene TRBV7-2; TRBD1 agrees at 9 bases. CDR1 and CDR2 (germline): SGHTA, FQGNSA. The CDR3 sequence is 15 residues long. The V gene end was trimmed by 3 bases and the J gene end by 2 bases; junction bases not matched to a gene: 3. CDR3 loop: CASSFGTGYTDTQYF. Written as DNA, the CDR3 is TGTGCCAGCAGCTTCGGGACAGGGTACACAGATACGCAGTATTTT.

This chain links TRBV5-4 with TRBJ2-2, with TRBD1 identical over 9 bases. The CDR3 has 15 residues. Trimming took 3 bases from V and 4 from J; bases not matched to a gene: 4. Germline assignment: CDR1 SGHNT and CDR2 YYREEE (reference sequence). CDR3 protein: CASSSQGAVTGELFF. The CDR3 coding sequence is TGTGCCAGCAGCTCACAGGGGGCGGTCACCGGGGAGCTGTTTTTT.

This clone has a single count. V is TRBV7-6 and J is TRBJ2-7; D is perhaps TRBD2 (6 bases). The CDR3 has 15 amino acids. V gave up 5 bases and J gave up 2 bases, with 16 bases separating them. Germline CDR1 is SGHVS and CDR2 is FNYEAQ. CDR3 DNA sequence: TGTGCCAGCAGCCTCGGGACGGAGGGAACCTACGAGCAGTACTTC. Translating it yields CASSLGTEGTYEQYF.

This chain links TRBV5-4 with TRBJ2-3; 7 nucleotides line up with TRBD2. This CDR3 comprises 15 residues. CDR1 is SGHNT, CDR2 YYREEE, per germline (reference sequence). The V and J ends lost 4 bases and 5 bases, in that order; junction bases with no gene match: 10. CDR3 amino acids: CASSPGGIAGDTQYF. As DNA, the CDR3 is TGTGCCAGCAGCCCCGGGGGGATAGCTGGAGATACGCAGTATTTT.